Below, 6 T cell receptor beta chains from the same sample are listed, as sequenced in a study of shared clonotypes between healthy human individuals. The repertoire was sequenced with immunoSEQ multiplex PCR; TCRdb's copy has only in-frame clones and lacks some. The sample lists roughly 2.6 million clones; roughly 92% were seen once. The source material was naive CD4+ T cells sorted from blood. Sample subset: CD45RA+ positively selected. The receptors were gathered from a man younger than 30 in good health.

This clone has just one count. In nucleotides, the CDR3 is TGCGCCAGCAGCTTGGCCTTTGCGGCTGTTCGGAACAATGAGCAGTTCTTC. Translated: CASSLAFAAVRNNEQFF. The chain is built from TRBV5-1 and TRBJ2-1; D is undetermined. V was trimmed by 0 bases and J by 5 bases, leaving 18 bases between them. The CDR3 has 17 residues. Germline V gives CDR1 SGHRS, CDR2 YFSETQ.

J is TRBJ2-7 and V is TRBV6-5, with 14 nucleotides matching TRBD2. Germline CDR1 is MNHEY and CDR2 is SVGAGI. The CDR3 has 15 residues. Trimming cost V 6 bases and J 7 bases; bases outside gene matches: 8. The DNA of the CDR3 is TGTGCCAGCAGCCCGGGACTAGCGGGGGAAAGGGAGCAGTACTTC. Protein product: CASSPGLAGEREQYF.

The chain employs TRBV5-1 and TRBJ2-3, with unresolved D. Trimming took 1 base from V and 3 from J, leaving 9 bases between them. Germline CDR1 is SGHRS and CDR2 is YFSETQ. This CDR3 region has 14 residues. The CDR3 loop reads CASSLFLNTDTQYF. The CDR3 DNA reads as TGCGCCAGCAGCTTGTTTCTGAATACAGATACGCAGTATTTT.

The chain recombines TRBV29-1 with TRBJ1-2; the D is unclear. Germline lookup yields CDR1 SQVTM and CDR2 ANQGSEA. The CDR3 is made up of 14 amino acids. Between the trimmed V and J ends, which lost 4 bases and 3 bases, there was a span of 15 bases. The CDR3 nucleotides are TGCAGCGTTGCCCTGACAAATAACGACTATGGCTACACCTTC. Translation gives CSVALTNNDYGYTF.

CDR3 DNA sequence: TGTGCCAGCAAGCCCCCGGGACAGGGGTCCTACGAGCAGTACTTC. Translating it yields CASKPPGQGSYEQYF. The V call is TRBV28, the J call TRBJ2-7, with TRBD1 identical over 10 bases. The junction had 7 bases not matched to a gene; V was cut back by 7 bases and J by 1 base. The CDR3 runs 15 residues. Per germline, CDR1 MDHEN and CDR2 SYDVKM.

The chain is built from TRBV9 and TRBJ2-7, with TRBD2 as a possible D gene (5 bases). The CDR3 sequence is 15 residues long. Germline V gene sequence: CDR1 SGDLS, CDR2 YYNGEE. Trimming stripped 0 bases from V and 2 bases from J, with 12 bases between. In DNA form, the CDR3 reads TGTGCCAGCAGCGTAGAGATCGGGAACACCTACGAGCAGTACTTC. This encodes CASSVEIGNTYEQYF.